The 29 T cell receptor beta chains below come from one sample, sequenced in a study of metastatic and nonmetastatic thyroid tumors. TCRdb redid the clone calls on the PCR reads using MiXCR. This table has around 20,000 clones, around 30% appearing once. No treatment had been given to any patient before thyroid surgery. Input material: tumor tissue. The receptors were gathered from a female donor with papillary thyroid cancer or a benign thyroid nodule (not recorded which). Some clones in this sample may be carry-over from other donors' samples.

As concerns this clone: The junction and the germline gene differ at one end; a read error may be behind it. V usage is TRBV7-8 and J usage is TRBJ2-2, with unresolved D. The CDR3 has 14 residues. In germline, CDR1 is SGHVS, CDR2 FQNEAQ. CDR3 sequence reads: CASILFFLTGELFF. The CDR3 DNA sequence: TGTGCCAGCATCTTATTCTTCCTCACCGGCGAGCTGTTTTTT.

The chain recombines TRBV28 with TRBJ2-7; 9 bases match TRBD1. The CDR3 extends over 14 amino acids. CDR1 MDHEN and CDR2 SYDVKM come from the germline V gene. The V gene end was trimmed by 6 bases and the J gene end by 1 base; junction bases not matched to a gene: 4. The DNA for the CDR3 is TGTGCCAGCAGCCTGACAGGGGGGTCCTACGAGCAGTACTTC. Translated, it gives CASSLTGGSYEQYF.

CDR3 in amino acids: CASSLSSGLDTDTQYF. The CDR3 DNA reads TGTGCCAGCAGCTTAAGTTCCGGGCTAGACACAGATACGCAGTATTTT. The rearrangement joins TRBV11-2 to TRBJ2-3; D remains ambiguous. Trimming took off 2 bases at V and 2 bases at J, with 14 bases between the two ends. Germline CDR1 SGHAT, CDR2 FQNNGV. CDR3 length equals 16 residues.

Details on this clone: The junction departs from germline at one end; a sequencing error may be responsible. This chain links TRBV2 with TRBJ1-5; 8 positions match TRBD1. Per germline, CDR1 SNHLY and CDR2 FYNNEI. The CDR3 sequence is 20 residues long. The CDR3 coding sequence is TGTGCCAGCAGTGAAGCCCTCCGGCTGACAGGGGACCATGGAAATCAGACCCAGCATTTT. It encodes CASSEALRLTGDHGNQTQHF.

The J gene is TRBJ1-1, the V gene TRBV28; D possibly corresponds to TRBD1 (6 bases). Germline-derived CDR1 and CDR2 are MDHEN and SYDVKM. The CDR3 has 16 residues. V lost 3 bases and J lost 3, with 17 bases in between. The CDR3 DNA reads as TGTGCCAGCAGTTTCTTCCGGGGGGCAATTTACACTGAAGCTTTCTTT. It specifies CASSFFRGAIYTEAFF.

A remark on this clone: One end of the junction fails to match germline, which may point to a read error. This chain's CDR3 is CDSSQMGGGRTGYTF. CDR3 DNA sequence: TGCGACAGCAGTCAAATGGGCGGCGGGCGCACGGGCTACACCTTC. The genes are TRBV4-1 and TRBJ1-2; D is undetermined. Germline V CDR1 and CDR2: MGHRA, YSYEKL. This CDR3 contains 15 residues.

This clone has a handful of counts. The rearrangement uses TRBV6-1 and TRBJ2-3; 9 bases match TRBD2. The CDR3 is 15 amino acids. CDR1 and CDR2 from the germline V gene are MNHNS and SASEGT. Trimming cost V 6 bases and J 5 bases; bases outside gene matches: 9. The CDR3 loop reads CASSQAAGGEDTQYF. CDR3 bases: TGTGCCAGCAGCCAAGCAGCGGGAGGAGAAGATACGCAGTATTTT.

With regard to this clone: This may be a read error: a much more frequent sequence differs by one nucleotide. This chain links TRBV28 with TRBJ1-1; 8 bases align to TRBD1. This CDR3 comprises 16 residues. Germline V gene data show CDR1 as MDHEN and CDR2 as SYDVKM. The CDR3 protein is CASSRGQGSHNTEASF. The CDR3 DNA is TGTGCCAGCAGTCGCGGACAGGGCTCGCATAACACTGAAGCTTCCTTT.

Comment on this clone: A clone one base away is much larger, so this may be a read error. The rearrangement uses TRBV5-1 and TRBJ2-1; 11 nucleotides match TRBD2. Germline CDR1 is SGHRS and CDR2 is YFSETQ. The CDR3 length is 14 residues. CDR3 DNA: TGCGCCAGCGGCTTGGGGACTAGCGGCAATGAGCAGTTCTTC. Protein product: CASGLGTSGNEQFF.

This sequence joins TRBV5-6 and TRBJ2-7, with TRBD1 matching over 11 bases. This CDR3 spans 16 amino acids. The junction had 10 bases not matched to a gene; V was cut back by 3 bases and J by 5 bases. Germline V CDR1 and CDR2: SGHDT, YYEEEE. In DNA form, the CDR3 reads TGTGCCAGCAGCTATCACCGGGACAGGGGGTTGGACGAGCAGTACTTC. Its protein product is CASSYHRDRGLDEQYF.

Written as DNA, the CDR3 is TGTGCCAGCAGTTACGACGCCTACAATGAGCAGTTCTTC. The encoded protein is CASSYDAYNEQFF. The rearrangement joins TRBV6-5 to TRBJ2-1; D not certain. The V end was cut by 2 bases, the J end by 2 bases, with 4 bases between. Germline CDR1 and CDR2: MNHEY and SVGAGI. The CDR3 covers 13 residues.

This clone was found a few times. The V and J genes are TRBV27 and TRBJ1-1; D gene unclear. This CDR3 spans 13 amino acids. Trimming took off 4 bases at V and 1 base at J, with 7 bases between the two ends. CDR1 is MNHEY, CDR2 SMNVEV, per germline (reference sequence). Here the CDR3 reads CASSSGSNTEAFF. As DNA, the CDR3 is TGTGCCAGCAGTTCAGGTTCGAACACTGAAGCTTTCTTT.

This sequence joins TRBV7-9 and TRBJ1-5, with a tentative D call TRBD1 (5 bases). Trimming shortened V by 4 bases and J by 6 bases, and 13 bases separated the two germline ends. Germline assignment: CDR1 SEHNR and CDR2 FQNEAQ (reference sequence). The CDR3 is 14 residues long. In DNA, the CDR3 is TGTGCCAGCAGCTCTGTGGCGGGGGTTCAGCCCCAGCATTTT. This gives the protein CASSSVAGVQPQHF.

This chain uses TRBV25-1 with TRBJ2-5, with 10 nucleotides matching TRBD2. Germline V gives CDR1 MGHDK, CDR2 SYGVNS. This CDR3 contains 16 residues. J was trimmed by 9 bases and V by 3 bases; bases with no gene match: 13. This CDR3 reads CASSDPGGLAPRSQYF. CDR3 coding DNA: TGTGCCAGCAGTGACCCTGGGGGACTAGCGCCCCGGTCCCAGTACTTC.

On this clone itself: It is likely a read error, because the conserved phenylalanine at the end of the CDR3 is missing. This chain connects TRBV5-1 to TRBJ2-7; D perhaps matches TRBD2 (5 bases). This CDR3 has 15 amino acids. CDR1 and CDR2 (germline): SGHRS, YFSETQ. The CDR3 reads CASSLGAEALYDQYL. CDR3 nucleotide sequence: TGCGCCAGCAGCTTAGGAGCGGAAGCCCTCTACGATCAGTACCTC.

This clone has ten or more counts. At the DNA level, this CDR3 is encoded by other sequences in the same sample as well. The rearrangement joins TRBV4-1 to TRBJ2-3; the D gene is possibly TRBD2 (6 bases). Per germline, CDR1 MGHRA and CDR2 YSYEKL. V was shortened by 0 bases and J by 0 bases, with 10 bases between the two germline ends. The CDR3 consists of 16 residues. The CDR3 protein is CASSQEKGTSTDTQYF. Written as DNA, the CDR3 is TGCGCCAGCAGCCAAGAGAAGGGGACTAGCACAGATACGCAGTATTTT.

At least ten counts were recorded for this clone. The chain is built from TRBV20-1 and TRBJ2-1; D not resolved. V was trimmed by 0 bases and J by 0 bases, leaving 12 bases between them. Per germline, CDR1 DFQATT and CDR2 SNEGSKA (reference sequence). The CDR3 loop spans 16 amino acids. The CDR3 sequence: CSARDSSASSYNEQFF. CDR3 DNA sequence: TGCAGTGCTAGAGATTCCTCTGCCTCCTCCTACAATGAGCAGTTCTTC.

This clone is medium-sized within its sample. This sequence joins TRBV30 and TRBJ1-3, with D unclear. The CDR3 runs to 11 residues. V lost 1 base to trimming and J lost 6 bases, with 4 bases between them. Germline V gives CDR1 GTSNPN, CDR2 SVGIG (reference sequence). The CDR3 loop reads CAWSAANTIYF. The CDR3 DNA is TGTGCCTGGAGTGCGGCAAACACCATATATTTT. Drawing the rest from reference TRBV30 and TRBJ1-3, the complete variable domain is SQTIHQWPATLVQPVGSPLSLECTVEGTSNPNLYWYRQAAGRGLQLLFYSVGIGQISSEVPQNLSASRPQDRQFILSSKKLLLSDSGFYLCAWSAANTIYFGEGSWLTVV.

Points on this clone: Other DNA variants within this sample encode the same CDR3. CDR3 sequence reads: CASSLAPRSSYNEQFF. The CDR3 DNA reads TGTGCCAGCAGCTTAGCTCCTCGTAGCTCTTACAATGAGCAGTTCTTC. This chain joins TRBV7-6 and TRBJ2-1; no clear D gene. Germline V lookup: CDR1 SGHVS, CDR2 FNYEAQ. V lost 0 bases and J lost 4, with 13 bases in between. The CDR3 runs to 16 residues.

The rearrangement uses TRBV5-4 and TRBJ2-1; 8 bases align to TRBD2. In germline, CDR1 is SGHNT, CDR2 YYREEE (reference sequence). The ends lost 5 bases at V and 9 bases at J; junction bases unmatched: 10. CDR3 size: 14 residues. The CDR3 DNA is TGTGCCAGCAGTTACGCGGGAGGTACAGGTGAGCAGTTCTTC. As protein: CASSYAGGTGEQFF.

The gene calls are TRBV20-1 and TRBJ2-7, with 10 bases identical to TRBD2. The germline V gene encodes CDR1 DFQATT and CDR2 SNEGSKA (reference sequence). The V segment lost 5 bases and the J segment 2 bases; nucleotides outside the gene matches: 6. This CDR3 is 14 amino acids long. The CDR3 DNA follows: TGCAGTGCTGGAAAAGCGGGGGGGCCCTACGAGCAGTACTTC. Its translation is CSAGKAGGPYEQYF.

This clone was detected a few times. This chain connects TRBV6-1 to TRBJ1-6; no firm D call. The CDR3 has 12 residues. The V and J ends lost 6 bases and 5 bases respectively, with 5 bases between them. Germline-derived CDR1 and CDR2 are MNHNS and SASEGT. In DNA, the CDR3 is TGTGCCAGCAGGAAAAATAATTCACCCCTCCACTTT. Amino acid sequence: CASRKNNSPLHF.

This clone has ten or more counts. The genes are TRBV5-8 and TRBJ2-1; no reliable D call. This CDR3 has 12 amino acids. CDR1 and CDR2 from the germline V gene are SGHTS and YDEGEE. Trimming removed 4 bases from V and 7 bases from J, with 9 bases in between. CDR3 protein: CASSRIKNEQFF. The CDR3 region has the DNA TGTGCCAGCAGCCGAATCAAGAATGAGCAGTTCTTC.

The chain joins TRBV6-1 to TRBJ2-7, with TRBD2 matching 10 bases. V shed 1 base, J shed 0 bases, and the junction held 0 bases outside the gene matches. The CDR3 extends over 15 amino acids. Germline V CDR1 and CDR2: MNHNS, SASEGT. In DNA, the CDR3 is TGTGCCAGCAGTGAAGGGACTAGCGGCTCCTACGAGCAGTACTTC. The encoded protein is CASSEGTSGSYEQYF.

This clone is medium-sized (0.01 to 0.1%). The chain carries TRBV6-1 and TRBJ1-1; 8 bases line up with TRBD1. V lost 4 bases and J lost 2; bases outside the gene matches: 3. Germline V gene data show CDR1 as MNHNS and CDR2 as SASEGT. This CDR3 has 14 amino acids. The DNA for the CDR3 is TGTGCCAGCAGTGGAGGGACAGGCAACACTGAAGCTTTCTTT. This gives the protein CASSGGTGNTEAFF.

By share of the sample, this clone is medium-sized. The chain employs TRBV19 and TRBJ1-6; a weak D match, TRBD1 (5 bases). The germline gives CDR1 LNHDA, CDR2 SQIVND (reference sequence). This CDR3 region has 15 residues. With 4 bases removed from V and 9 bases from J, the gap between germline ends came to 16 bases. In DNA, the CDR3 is TGTGCCAGTAGTACCGGGACCTCGGCGAGTTCACCCCTCCACTTT. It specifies CASSTGTSASSPLHF.

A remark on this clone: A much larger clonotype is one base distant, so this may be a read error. The CDR3 DNA follows: TGCAGTGCTAGCGGAGGCGCGAACACCGGGGATCTGTTTTTT. Its translation: CSASGGANTGDLFF. The chain uses TRBV20-1 and TRBJ2-2; the D gene is possibly TRBD2 (5 bases). The CDR3 loop spans 14 amino acids. CDR1 is DFQATT and CDR2 is SNEGSKA in the germline V gene (reference sequence).

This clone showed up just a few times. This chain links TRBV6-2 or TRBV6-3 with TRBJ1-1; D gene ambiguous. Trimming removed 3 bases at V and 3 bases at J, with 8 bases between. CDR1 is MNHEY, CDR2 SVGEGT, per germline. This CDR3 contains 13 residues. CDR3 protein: CASSYSRYTEAFF. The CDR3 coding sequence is TGTGCCAGCAGTTATTCCAGGTACACTGAAGCTTTCTTT.

The CDR3 DNA sequence: TGCGCCAGCAGCCCATCGACTAGCGGGAGGCCTATTTACGAGCAGTACTTC. Amino acids: CASSPSTSGRPIYEQYF. This chain uses TRBV5-1 with TRBJ2-7; 13 nucleotides match TRBD2. J was trimmed by 4 bases and V by 4 bases; bases with no gene match: 11. Germline loops: CDR1 SGHRS, CDR2 YFSETQ. The CDR3 consists of 17 residues.